A selection of T cell receptor beta chains follows, all from one sample in a study of cytomegalovirus exposure and HLA in healthy donors. Measured with immunoSEQ multiplex PCR; TCRdb has only the in-frame clones, and not every one. The sample has 85,000 to 100,000 clones, over 75% seen once. The sequencing sample was made of PBMCs. The receptors stem from a female donor in good health and CMV-seropositive. CDR3s include the opening cysteine and the closing phenylalanine or tryptophan. D genes are given only for firm matches. Size values are once, few and many counts, or a class for expanded clones, and some rows have none.

v_gene	j_gene	d_gene	abundance	CDR3nt	CDR3aa
TRBV6-5	TRBJ2-1	TRBD2	-	TGTGCCAGCAGACCGGGACTAGCGGGAGCCGCACCTATCTTC	CASRPGLAGAAPIF
TRBV29-1	TRBJ2-5	-	-	TGCAGCGTTGCCTCGACAGAGCAGGAGACCCAGTACTTC	CSVASTEQETQYF
TRBV19	TRBJ1-4	-	-	TGTGCCAGTAGTATAGAAACAATGGCATCAGAAAAACTGTTTTTT	CASSIETMASEKLFF
TRBV6-1	TRBJ2-7	-	-	TGTGCCAGCAGTGACCACAGTTACCCCTCCTACGAGCAGTACTTC	CASSDHSYPSYEQYF
TRBV18	TRBJ2-7	TRBD1	-	TGTGCCAGCTCACCACAATTAGGAGGGACAGGGGTGGACGAGCAGTACTTC	CASSPQLGGTGVDEQYF
TRBV7-6	TRBJ2-2	-	-	TGTGCCAGCAGCTCCCCACGCGGGCGGGGCACCGGGGAGCTGTTTTTT	CASSSPRGRGTGELFF
TRBV6-6	TRBJ2-7	-	-	TGTGCCAGCAGTTACTCCGCACCGGGAGAAAGCTACGAGCAGTACTTC	CASSYSAPGESYEQYF
TRBV6-1	TRBJ1-1	-	few	TGTGCCAGCAGTGAATGGGGCGTGAACACTGAAGCTTTCTTT	CASSEWGVNTEAFF
TRBV10-3	TRBJ2-7	TRBD2	-	TGTGCCATCAGTGACGTGCTAGCGGGATCCTACGAGCAGTACTTC	CAISDVLAGSYEQYF
TRBV5-1	TRBJ2-1	-	-	TGCGCCAGCAGCTTGGTTGCGGGGGCATCCAATGAGCAGTTCTTC	CASSLVAGASNEQFF
TRBV25-1	TRBJ1-5	TRBD1	-	TGTGCCAGCTACTTGACAGGGCCGAAGACGTCGTCGCAGCCCCGGCATTTT	CASYLTGPKTSSQPRHF
TRBV2	TRBJ2-7	TRBD2	once	TGTGCCAGCATCCCAGTGGCTAGCGGGAGGGTGAACGAGCAGTACTTC	CASIPVASGRVNEQYF
TRBV5-4	TRBJ2-1	TRBD2	-	TGTGCCAGCAGCCGGGGACTAGTAGCCTACAATGAGCAGTTCTTC	CASSRGLVAYNEQFF
TRBV11-3	TRBJ2-3	-	-	TGTGCCAGCAGCTTAGTACAGGGACCCTCTAGCACAGATACGCAGTATTTT	CASSLVQGPSSTDTQYF
TRBV5-1	TRBJ2-1	-	-	TGCGCCAGCAGCTTGGACAGGATGTCCTACAATGAGCAGTTCTTC	CASSLDRMSYNEQFF
TRBV5-1	TRBJ1-2	-	-	TGCGCCAGCAGCTTGGCCAGGGTCAGTGGCTACCCCTTC	CASSLARVSGYPF
TRBV27	TRBJ2-7	-	-	TGTGCCAGCAGTTTGGTCACACAGGCTACCTACGAGCAGTACTTC	CASSLVTQATYEQYF
TRBV25-1	TRBJ2-3	TRBD1	-	TGTGCCAGCAGTGTCCCTGAGCAGGGGGAGACAGATACGCAGTATTTT	CASSVPEQGETDTQYF
TRBV18	TRBJ1-1	TRBD1	-	TGTGCCAGCTCACCACAGGGGGCCACTGAAGCTTTCTTT	CASSPQGATEAFF
TRBV4-2	TRBJ2-7	TRBD2	-	TGTGCCAGCAGCCAAGGGCGGGGAGGGTACGAGCAGTACTTC	CASSQGRGGYEQYF
TRBV27	TRBJ1-3	TRBD1	-	TGTGCCAGCAGCCCGTTACAGGGGGCATCTGGAAACACCATATATTTT	CASSPLQGASGNTIYF
TRBV11-3	TRBJ2-6	TRBD1	-	TGTGCCAGCAGCTTTCCGGGACAGGCTCTCTCTGGGGCCAACGTCCTGACTTTC	CASSFPGQALSGANVLTF
TRBV7-9	TRBJ2-1	-	-	TGTGCCAGCAGCTTAGAGGAGGGGCCCCAGCAGTTCTTC	CASSLEEGPQQFF
TRBV27	TRBJ1-2	-	-	TGTGCCAGCAGTTTACGTGCAGGGGCGCGTGGCTACACCTTC	CASSLRAGARGYTF
TRBV29-1	TRBJ2-2	TRBD2	-	TGCAGCGTTGGGGGGGGTGGGGCGAACACCGGGGAGCTGTTTTTT	CSVGGGGANTGELFF
TRBV5-6	TRBJ2-3	-	-	TGTGCCAGCAGCTTGGCCCGGACGGGAAACACAGATACGCAGTATTTT	CASSLARTGNTDTQYF
TRBV21-1	TRBJ2-7	-	-	TGTGCCAGCAGCAAAGTCCAGGTTTGGTTCTACGAGCAGTACTTC	CASSKVQVWFYEQYF
TRBV2	TRBJ1-6	-	-	TGTGCCAGCAGCGCAGACGGGGAGGATTCACCCCTCCACTTT	CASSADGEDSPLHF
TRBV18	TRBJ2-1	-	-	TGTGCCAGCTCACGGAGCGGTCTGAATGGGAATGAGCAGTTCTTC	CASSRSGLNGNEQFF
TRBV6-1	TRBJ1-1	-	-	TGTGCCAGCAGTGAACGCGGGGGAGTGGTTGAAGCTTTCTTT	CASSERGGVVEAFF
TRBV19	TRBJ2-7	-	-	TGTGCCAGTAGTCCCACACGGTCGGGGTACGAGCAGTACTTC	CASSPTRSGYEQYF
TRBV30	TRBJ2-1	-	-	TGTGCCTGGAGTGGGGGGCTAGCCTACAATGAGCAGTTCTTC	CAWSGGLAYNEQFF
TRBV4-1	TRBJ1-5	-	-	TGCGCCAGCAGCCAAGGGGACACAAATCAGCCCCAGCATTTT	CASSQGDTNQPQHF
TRBV5-4	TRBJ1-1	-	-	TGTGCCAGCAGCTTGAGCAGGGAGGGTACTGAAGCTTTCTTT	CASSLSREGTEAFF
TRBV7-6	TRBJ2-2	TRBD1	-	TGTGCCAGCAGCTTATTACCGGGACAGGGGGACACCGGGGAGCTGTTTTTT	CASSLLPGQGDTGELFF
TRBV6-5	TRBJ2-1	-	-	TGTGCCAGCAGTTATTCCACAGGATCCTACAATGAGCAGTTCTTC	CASSYSTGSYNEQFF
TRBV15	TRBJ1-5	TRBD1	-	TGTGCCACCAGCAGAGATCTACGTGACAGGGATGGGAGTCAGCCCCAGCATTTT	CATSRDLRDRDGSQPQHF
TRBV6-1	TRBJ1-1	-	-	TGTGCCAGCAGGGGAAGGAGCGGGGATGAAGCTTTCTTT	CASRGRSGDEAFF
TRBV18	TRBJ2-2	-	-	TGTGCCAGCTCACCACTCCCCCTTGGGGGGGCAAACACCGGGGAGCTGTTTTTT	CASSPLPLGGANTGELFF
TRBV28	TRBJ2-1	-	-	TGTGCCAGCCGCTTACGGGAGTCATCTGAGCAGTTCTTC	CASRLRESSEQFF